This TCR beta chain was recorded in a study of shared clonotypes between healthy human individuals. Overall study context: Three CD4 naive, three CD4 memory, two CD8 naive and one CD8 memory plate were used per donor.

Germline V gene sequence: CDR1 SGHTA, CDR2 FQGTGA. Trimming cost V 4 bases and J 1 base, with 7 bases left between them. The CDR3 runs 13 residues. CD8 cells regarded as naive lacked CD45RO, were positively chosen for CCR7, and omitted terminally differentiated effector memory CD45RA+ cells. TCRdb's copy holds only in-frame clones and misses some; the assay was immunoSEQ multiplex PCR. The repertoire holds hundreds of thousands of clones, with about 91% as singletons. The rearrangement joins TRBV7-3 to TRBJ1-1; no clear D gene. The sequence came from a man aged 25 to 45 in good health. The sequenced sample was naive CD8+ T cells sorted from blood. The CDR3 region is CASSSGGNTEAFF. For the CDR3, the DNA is TGTGCCAGCAGCTCAGGCGGGAACACTGAAGCTTTCTTT.